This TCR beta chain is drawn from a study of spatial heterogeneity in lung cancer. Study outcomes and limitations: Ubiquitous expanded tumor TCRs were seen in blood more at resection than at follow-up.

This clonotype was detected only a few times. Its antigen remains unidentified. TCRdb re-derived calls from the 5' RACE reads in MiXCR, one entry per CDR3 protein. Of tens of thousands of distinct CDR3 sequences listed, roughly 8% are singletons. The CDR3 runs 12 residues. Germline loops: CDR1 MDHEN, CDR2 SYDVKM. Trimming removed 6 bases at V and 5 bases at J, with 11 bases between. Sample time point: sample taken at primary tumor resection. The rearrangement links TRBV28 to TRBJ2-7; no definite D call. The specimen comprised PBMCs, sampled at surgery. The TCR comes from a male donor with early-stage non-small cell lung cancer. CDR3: CASSWVGDEQYF. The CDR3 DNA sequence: TGTGCCAGCAGCTGGGTTGGGGACGAGCAGTACTTC.